This T cell receptor (beta chain) was sequenced during a study of blood T cell repertoires in COVID-19. Sequenced by immunoSEQ multiplex PCR; TCRdb stores in-frame clones only, minus some. The sample includes around 360,000 clones, around 87% of them seen just once. Germline loops: CDR1 LGHNA, CDR2 YNFKEQ. Trimming took 0 bases from V and 0 from J; bases not matched to a gene: 5. The CDR3 contains 17 residues. The V call is TRBV4-2, the J call TRBJ2-1; 7 bases align to TRBD2. The sequence was obtained from a man aged 40-55 years in a cohort exposed to, infected with or recovered from COVID-19 (not recorded which). The source material was PBMCs or T cells enriched from blood (not recorded which). This CDR3 reads CASSQEGGGVSYNEQFF. The CDR3 DNA reads TGTGCCAGCAGCCAAGAGGGGGGGGGAGTCTCCTACAATGAGCAGTTCTTC.